This entry describes one T cell receptor (beta chain). The antigen is not known. A history of autoimmune disease or systemic immunosuppression excluded patients. The data stem from a study of OX40 agonist ivuxolimab in advanced cancers. There are 15 residues in the CDR3. CDR1 and CDR2 from the germline V gene are MDHEN and SYDVKM. Deletions cut 6 bases from V and 4 bases from J, with 18 bases between. Here immunoSEQ multiplex PCR was the method, and the copy in TCRdb shows in-frame clones only, minus some. The profile covers more than 95,000 clones, with about nine tenths appearing a single time and 0.65% to 0.9% taken by the ten largest. Study outcomes and limitations: In CD8+ T cells, expanded clones were on average more numerous than in CD4+. In a subset of nonresponders, normalized T-cell clonal expansion was also low. Near-lowest levels of clonal expansion characterized partial responders at 0.1-3.0 mg/kg.

Sample: CD4+ or CD8+ T cells sorted from blood, taken in a trial of the OX40 agonist ivuxolimab. This rearrangement joins TRBV28 to TRBJ2-5; a possible D gene is TRBD1 (7 bases). This receptor was identified in an adult with an advanced solid tumor such as melanoma, head and neck, liver or kidney cancer. CDR3 amino acids: CASRLRTGGRETQYF. CDR3 bases: TGTGCCAGCAGGCTCAGGACAGGAGGGCGAGAGACCCAGTACTTC.